The 28 T cell receptor beta chains in this list originate from one sample, sequenced in a study of blood T cell repertoires in COVID-19. Profiling relied on immunoSEQ multiplex PCR, and the TCRdb table lists in-frame clones only, not all of them. The sample holds roughly 150,000 clones, around 89% seen once. Sequencing was performed on peripheral blood. The receptors stem from a man aged 55 to 70 with acute or convalescent COVID-19.

V and J are TRBV6-4 and TRBJ1-1; D is unresolved. Germline V gene data show CDR1 as MRHNA and CDR2 as SNTAGT. The ends were cut back, 2 bases at V and 2 bases at J, with 12 bases in the middle. CDR3 length: 15 amino acids. The CDR3 sequence is CASSDRVGRNTEAFF. The CDR3 region has the DNA TGTGCCAGCAGTGACAGGGTAGGGAGAAACACTGAAGCTTTCTTT.

This chain's CDR3 is CASSEALEQPQHF. The CDR3, as DNA: TGTGCCAGCAGTGAAGCGCTAGAGCAGCCCCAGCATTTT. J is TRBJ1-5 and V is TRBV6-1, with D unclear. The CDR3 runs to 13 residues. Germline values: CDR1 MNHNS, CDR2 SASEGT. Trimming stripped 0 bases from V and 7 bases from J, with 7 bases between.

This sequence joins TRBV6-2 or TRBV6-3 and TRBJ1-2; 9 bases map to TRBD1. The CDR3 consists of 16 residues. Germline V lookup: CDR1 MNHEY, CDR2 SVGEGT. With V trimmed by 5 bases and J by 2 bases, 9 bases remained unmatched. The chain's CDR3 is CASSIRQGVTNYGYTF. The CDR3 region has the DNA TGTGCCAGCAGTATTCGACAGGGGGTGACAAACTATGGCTACACCTTC.

The chain links TRBV3-1 (or the pseudogene TRBV3-2) to TRBJ1-4; 10 bases align to TRBD1. Germline V lookup: CDR1 LGHDT, CDR2 YNNKEL (reference sequence). Trimming at V came to 1 base and at J to 7 bases, leaving 3 bases not matched to a gene. This CDR3 contains 15 residues. The CDR3 sequence: CASSQGDRGREKLFF. In nucleotides, the CDR3 is TGTGCCAGCAGCCAAGGGGACAGGGGACGTGAAAAACTGTTTTTT.

This clone was found once. The V call is TRBV5-1, the J call TRBJ1-1; TRBD1 agrees at 9 bases. The CDR3 consists of 15 residues. Germline CDR1 SGHRS, CDR2 YFSETQ. With V trimmed by 4 bases and J by 1 base, 5 bases remained unmatched. Here the CDR3 DNA reads TGCGCCAGCAGCACGGGACAGGGCTCGAACACTGAAGCTTTCTTT. Translation gives CASSTGQGSNTEAFF.

The chain combines TRBV5-1 with TRBJ1-4; 10 bases are shared with TRBD1. CDR1 is SGHRS and CDR2 is YFSETQ in the germline V gene. The V and J ends lost 4 bases and 8 bases, in that order; junction bases with no gene match: 5. The CDR3 covers 14 residues. The CDR3 DNA reads TGCGCCAGCAGCGGGACAGGGGTTTCGGAAAAACTGTTTTTT. Its translation: CASSGTGVSEKLFF.

The chain couples TRBV24-1 to TRBJ1-3, with 9 bases fitting TRBD1. This CDR3 comprises 18 residues. The V and J ends lost 4 bases and 7 bases, in that order; junction bases with no gene match: 16. CDR1 is KGHDR, CDR2 SFDVKD, per germline. This chain's CDR3 is CATSDPLANKTGGNTIYF. The CDR3 nucleotides read TGTGCCACCAGTGACCCCCTAGCCAATAAGACAGGGGGGAACACCATATATTTT.

In DNA, the CDR3 is TGCGCCAGCAGCCCCACGACAGGGATACCATCCTACGAGCAGTACTTC. Its translation: CASSPTTGIPSYEQYF. The chain is built from TRBV5-1 and TRBJ2-7; 7 bases match TRBD1. Trimming at V came to 4 bases and at J to 1 base, leaving 11 bases not matched to a gene. Germline lookup yields CDR1 SGHRS and CDR2 YFSETQ. The CDR3 loop spans 16 amino acids.

The V call is TRBV19, the J call TRBJ1-2; 9 nucleotides align to TRBD1. The J segment lost 4 bases and the V segment lost 5 bases, leaving 8 bases of the junction unmatched. The length of the CDR3 is 15 residues. Germline V gene lookup returns CDR1 LNHDA and CDR2 SQIVND (reference sequence). CDR3 sequence reads: CASSDLRGQGYGYTF. Written as DNA, the CDR3 is TGTGCCAGTAGTGACCTCCGGGGACAGGGCTATGGCTACACCTTC.

The J gene is TRBJ2-7, the V gene TRBV28, with D possibly TRBD1 on 6 matching bases. Trimming took 6 bases from V and 2 from J, leaving 14 bases between them. The CDR3 length is 14 residues. Germline loops: CDR1 MDHEN, CDR2 SYDVKM. The CDR3: CASRLGGSTYEQYF. Here the CDR3 DNA reads TGTGCCAGCAGACTAGGGGGTTCCACCTACGAGCAGTACTTC.

To note about this clone: Other DNA sequences in the sample encode the same CDR3. The chain carries TRBV24-1 and TRBJ2-3, with a weak D call TRBD1 (5 bases). This CDR3 is 13 amino acids long. V gave up 10 bases and J gave up 2 bases, with 12 bases separating them. Germline CDR1 is KGHDR and CDR2 is SFDVKD. CDR3 sequence reads: CATGAQSTDTQYF. DNA for the CDR3: TGTGCCACAGGGGCTCAATCCACAGATACGCAGTATTTT.

The chain carries TRBV15 and TRBJ1-5, with unresolved D. Trimming took 1 base from V and 0 from J, leaving 7 bases between them. The CDR3 totals 15 residues. Germline assignment: CDR1 LNHNV and CDR2 YYDKDF (reference sequence). The CDR3 protein is CATSRVPSSNQPQHF. CDR3 nucleotide sequence: TGTGCCACCAGCAGAGTACCGAGTAGCAATCAGCCCCAGCATTTT.

The chain carries TRBV5-4 and TRBJ1-1; a possible D gene is TRBD1 (6 bases). Germline-derived CDR1 and CDR2 are SGHNT and YYREEE (reference sequence). V lost 9 bases and J 3 bases, leaving 21 bases between the germline ends. The CDR3 sequence is 15 residues long. CDR3 sequence reads: CATRGQQVWHTEAFF. In DNA form, the CDR3 reads TGTGCCACCCGAGGACAGCAGGTTTGGCACACTGAAGCTTTCTTT.

The chain has TRBV27 and TRBJ1-1; 10 bases agree with TRBD1. CDR1 and CDR2 (germline): MNHEY, SMNVEV (reference sequence). The CDR3 totals 17 residues. V trimming: 5 bases; J trimming: 0 bases; junction bases outside the gene matches: 9. CDR3 loop: CASSRRQGASMNTEAFF. The CDR3 region has the DNA TGTGCCAGCAGTCGGAGACAGGGGGCATCCATGAACACTGAAGCTTTCTTT.

This clone was observed once. CDR3 sequence reads: CASSPGGGTDTQYF. As DNA, the CDR3 is TGTGCCAGCTCCCCGGGTGGAGGGACGGATACGCAGTATTTT. V gene TRBV18 combines with J gene TRBJ2-3; D might be TRBD2 (6 bases). CDR1 KGHSH and CDR2 LQKENI come from the germline V gene. The CDR3 spans 14 residues. V lost 6 bases, J lost 6 bases, and 16 bases lay in between.

This clone was detected only a few times. V usage is TRBV7-3 and J usage is TRBJ2-2, with 7 bases aligning to TRBD2. Trimming took 4 bases from V and 1 from J; bases not matched to a gene: 6. The CDR3 totals 16 residues. Germline V gene sequence: CDR1 SGHTA, CDR2 FQGTGA. The CDR3 nucleotides are TGTGCCAGCAGCTCCACATTAGCGGGGAACACCGGGGAGCTGTTTTTT. Translating it yields CASSSTLAGNTGELFF.

The V gene is TRBV6-5, the J gene TRBJ2-5, with TRBD2 as a possible D gene (6 bases). Trimming removed 3 bases from V and 3 bases from J, with 8 bases in between. The CDR3 is 13 residues long. Germline V gives CDR1 MNHEY, CDR2 SVGAGI. CDR3 coding DNA: TGTGCCAGCAGTTATGGCGGGGAAGAGACCCAGTACTTC. The encoded protein is CASSYGGEETQYF.

The chain uses TRBV19 and TRBJ2-7; D is ambiguous. The CDR3 totals 11 residues. V was trimmed by 6 bases and J by 6 bases, leaving 9 bases between them. Germline V CDR1 and CDR2: LNHDA, SQIVND (reference sequence). The chain's CDR3 is CASSQRGEQYF. CDR3 sequence (DNA): TGTGCCAGTAGCCAACGAGGCGAGCAGTACTTC.

V usage is TRBV11-2 and J usage is TRBJ1-1; TRBD1 matches 8 bases. This CDR3 is 13 amino acids long. V shed 6 bases, J shed 7 bases, and the junction held 7 bases outside the gene matches. Germline CDR1 and CDR2: SGHAT and FQNNGV. The CDR3 coding sequence is TGTGCCAGCAGAACAAACAGGGGGAATGAAGCTTTCTTT. It translates to CASRTNRGNEAFF.

The chain carries TRBV5-4 and TRBJ2-3, with TRBD2 matching 10 bases. The length of the CDR3 is 15 residues. The ends lost 2 bases at V and 2 bases at J; junction bases unmatched: 2. Germline V gene data show CDR1 as SGHNT and CDR2 as YYREEE (reference sequence). The CDR3 DNA sequence: TGTGCCAGCAGCTTCACTAGCGGGGTCACAGATACGCAGTATTTT. It specifies CASSFTSGVTDTQYF.

This sequence joins TRBV19 and TRBJ1-5; D is uncertain. V lost 5 bases, J lost 3 bases, and 14 bases lay in between. This CDR3 contains 15 residues. Germline assignment: CDR1 LNHDA and CDR2 SQIVND (reference sequence). CDR3 region: CASSPAGGVNQPQHF. The DNA of the CDR3 is TGTGCCAGTAGTCCGGCGGGTGGGGTCAATCAGCCCCAGCATTTT.

The rearrangement joins TRBV23-1 to TRBJ2-1; TRBD1 matches at 7 bases. TRBV23-1 is classed as an ORF, of uncertain function. Trimming took 2 bases from V and 7 from J; bases not matched to a gene: 5. CDR3 length: 14 residues. The CDR3 sequence: CASSQIQGENEQFF. CDR3 DNA sequence: TGCGCCAGCAGTCAAATTCAGGGGGAGAATGAGCAGTTCTTC.

This chain uses TRBV7-9 with TRBJ2-5, with D possibly matching TRBD2 (5 bases). This CDR3 spans 16 amino acids. V shed 5 bases and J shed 2 bases, with 18 bases lying between them. Looked up from germline, CDR1 is SEHNR and CDR2 is FQNEAQ (reference sequence). The CDR3 loop reads CASSNRDDGSQETQYF. CDR3 DNA sequence: TGTGCCAGCAGCAATAGGGATGATGGGAGTCAAGAGACCCAGTACTTC.

The rearrangement joins TRBV5-5 to TRBJ1-4; no reliable D call. V lost 6 bases to trimming and J lost 3 bases, with 18 bases between them. CDR3 length: 16 amino acids. Looked up from germline, CDR1 is SGHKS and CDR2 is YYEKEE (reference sequence). The CDR3 loop reads CASKVAPLGSNEKLFF. CDR3 sequence (DNA): TGTGCCAGCAAAGTTGCCCCGCTCGGGTCTAATGAAAAACTGTTTTTT.

The V gene is TRBV7-9, the J gene TRBJ1-1; 8 bases are a match to TRBD1. The CDR3 length is 14 residues. CDR1 is SEHNR, CDR2 FQNEAQ, per germline (reference sequence). Trimming cost V 2 bases and J 6 bases; bases outside gene matches: 5. The CDR3 DNA reads as TGTGCCAGCAGCTTATCCGACAGGGGAGCTGAAGCTTTCTTT. Translation: CASSLSDRGAEAFF.

The chain carries TRBV6-4 and TRBJ1-2; the D gene is possibly TRBD1 (6 bases). The CDR3 contains 11 residues. The germline V gene encodes CDR1 MRHNA and CDR2 SNTAGT. CDR3 in amino acids: CENRGGDGYTF. CDR3 DNA sequence: TGTGAAAACAGAGGGGGTGATGGCTACACCTTC.

The V call is TRBV5-1, the J call TRBJ2-1; 8 nucleotides align to TRBD1. Germline V gene data show CDR1 as SGHRS and CDR2 as YFSETQ. This CDR3 region has 14 residues. After removal of 0 bases from V and 7 bases from J, the junction contained 3 bases not matched to a gene. The CDR3 bases are TGCGCCAGCAGCTTGGGACAGGGGTGGAATGAGCAGTTCTTC. It yields the protein CASSLGQGWNEQFF.

The chain links TRBV20-1 to TRBJ1-2; D remains ambiguous. V dropped 4 bases and J dropped 13 bases, with 13 bases sitting between them. This CDR3 spans 10 amino acids. The germline gives CDR1 DFQATT, CDR2 SNEGSKA (reference sequence). CDR3 bases: TGCAGTGCTAACGCAGTCTTCCCCACCTTC. Its translation is CSANAVFPTF.